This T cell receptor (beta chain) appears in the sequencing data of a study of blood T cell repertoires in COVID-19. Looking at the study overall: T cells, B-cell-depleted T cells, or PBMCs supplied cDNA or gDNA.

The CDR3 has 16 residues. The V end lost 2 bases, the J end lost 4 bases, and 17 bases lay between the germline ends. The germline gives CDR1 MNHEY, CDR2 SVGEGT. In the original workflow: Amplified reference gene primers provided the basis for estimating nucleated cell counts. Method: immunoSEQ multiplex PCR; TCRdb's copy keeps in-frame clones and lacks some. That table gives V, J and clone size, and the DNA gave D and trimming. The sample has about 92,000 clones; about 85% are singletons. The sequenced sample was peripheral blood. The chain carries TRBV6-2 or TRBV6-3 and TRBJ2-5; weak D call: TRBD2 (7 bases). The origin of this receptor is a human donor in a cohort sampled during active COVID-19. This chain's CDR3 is CASSYGGRGSRETQYF. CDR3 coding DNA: TGTGCCAGCAGTTACGGGGGGAGGGGGTCCCGAGAGACCCAGTACTTC.